Below, 14 T cell receptor beta chains from the same sample are listed, as sequenced in a study of post-analysis software for immune sequencing data. Antigens for these TCRs are unknown. The authors incorporated unique molecular identifiers into the TCR beta cDNA libraries. TCRdb redid the calling of the PCR reads with MiXCR, one entry per CDR3 protein. In the table there are about half a million distinct CDR3 sequences, around a third of which are singletons. Study-wide findings and caveats: With TRBV5-6, TRBV5-1 and TRBV20-1 included, a handful of TRBV segments were more frequent in patients than in controls.

Material: blood. These receptors came from a girl aged 2 to 17 with multiple sclerosis.

The V call is TRBV20-1, the J call TRBJ2-5; TRBD1 or TRBD2 may be the D gene (5 bases each). Gene TRBJ2-7 matches the end of the DNA better, so the J call may be wrong. Germline lookup yields CDR1 DFQATT and CDR2 SNEGSKA (reference sequence). The CDR3 has 14 residues. The CDR3, as DNA: TGCAGTGCTCTTCGGACGGGGACGAACTACGAGCAGTACGTC. It is translated as CSALRTGTNYEQYV.

The chain combines TRBV6-4 with TRBJ2-1, with TRBD2 matching 10 bases. The CDR3 spans 16 residues. Germline V gene lookup returns CDR1 MRHNA and CDR2 SNTAGT. V dropped 6 bases and J dropped 2; count of bases not matched to a gene: 7. The CDR3: CASRRGAGGPYNEQFF. For the CDR3, the DNA is TGTGCCAGCAGGCGGGGAGCGGGGGGGCCCTACAATGAGCAGTTCTTC.

This chain joins TRBV12-3 or TRBV12-4 and TRBJ1-6, with 8 bases matching TRBD1. V shed 6 bases and J 8 bases; nucleotides not matched to a gene: 9. CDR3 size: 15 residues. DNA of the CDR3: TGTGCCAGCAGCATCAGACAGGGGAGTGATTCACCCCTCCACTTT. This codes for CASSIRQGSDSPLHF.

A few counts support this clonotype. The chain uses TRBV3-1 and TRBJ2-4, with 9 bases aligning to TRBD1. The DNA end is more similar to TRBJ2-7, so the J call may be wrong. Germline V gives CDR1 LGHDT, CDR2 YNNKEL (reference sequence). This CDR3 comprises 15 residues. CDR3 sequence (DNA): TGTGCCAGCAGCTACAGGGGGCTCCACCCCTACGAGCAGTACTTC. Translating gives CASSYRGLHPYEQYF.

This clonotype appeared many times. V gene TRBV20-1 combines with J gene TRBJ2-1; the match to TRBD2 covers 7 bases. The CDR3 runs to 15 residues. The germline V gene encodes CDR1 DFQATT and CDR2 SNEGSKA (reference sequence). The V gene end was trimmed by 5 bases and the J gene end by 0 bases; junction bases not matched to a gene: 7. The CDR3 DNA follows: TGCAGTGCTCCGGGACTAACGAGCTCCTACAATGAGCAGTTCTTC. As protein: CSAPGLTSSYNEQFF.

The chain combines TRBV12-3 or TRBV12-4 with TRBJ2-1; D remains unclear. V lost 0 bases and J 2 bases, leaving 8 bases between the germline ends. The CDR3 totals 15 residues. The DNA for the CDR3 is TGTGCCAGCAGTTTAGCAGGGAACCCCTACAATGAGCAGTTCTTC. It is translated as CASSLAGNPYNEQFF.

V and J are TRBV5-1 and TRBJ2-5; 9 positions agree with TRBD2. The CDR3 covers 14 residues. Unmatched junction bases numbered 7, after V lost 1 base and J lost 9 bases. Germline assignment: CDR1 SGHRS and CDR2 YFSETQ. In DNA form, the CDR3 reads TGCGCCAGCAGCTTGCTAGCGGGACCAAATGCCCAGTACTTC. Its protein product is CASSLLAGPNAQYF.

The gene calls are TRBV6-5 and TRBJ2-2; D not certain. V was trimmed by 5 bases and J by 0 bases, leaving 4 bases between them. Germline-derived CDR1 and CDR2 are MNHEY and SVGAGI. CDR3 length equals 13 residues. The CDR3 bases are TGTGCCAGCAGTACATCGAACACCGGGGAGCTGTTTTTT. As protein: CASSTSNTGELFF.

This chain connects TRBV18 to TRBJ1-1; D not resolved. The CDR3 runs 15 residues. With 6 bases removed from V and 1 base from J, the gap between germline ends came to 15 bases. The germline V gene has CDR1 KGHSH and CDR2 LQKENI. Here the CDR3 reads CASSHLSGENTEAFF. Written as DNA, the CDR3 is TGTGCCAGCTCTCATCTCAGCGGGGAGAACACTGAAGCTTTCTTT.

This clonotype came up a few times. The CDR3 reads CSVGARSYNEQFF. CDR3 DNA: TGCAGCGTTGGCGCCCGGTCCTACAATGAGCAGTTCTTC. The gene calls are TRBV29-1 and TRBJ2-1, with D uncertain. The CDR3 contains 13 residues. The germline CDR1 and CDR2 sequences are SQVTM and ANQGSEA. V shed 4 bases and J shed 1 base, with 8 bases lying between them.

The chain recombines TRBV5-1 with TRBJ2-3; the match to TRBD1 covers 10 bases. This CDR3 has 15 amino acids. The junction had 7 bases not matched to a gene; V was cut back by 5 bases and J by 4 bases. From germline, CDR1 is SGHRS and CDR2 YFSETQ. The CDR3 region has the DNA TGCGCCAGCAGGACCGGGACAGGGGACGCAGATACGCAGTATTTT. As protein: CASRTGTGDADTQYF.

This clonotype was detected a few times. V and J are TRBV5-1 and TRBJ2-5, with 7 nucleotides matching TRBD1. Trimming took 0 bases from V and 11 from J; bases not matched to a gene: 7. The CDR3 extends over 13 amino acids. Germline loops: CDR1 SGHRS, CDR2 YFSETQ. The CDR3 sequence is CASSLATGVEQYF. The CDR3 DNA sequence: TGCGCCAGCAGCTTGGCAACAGGGGTTGAGCAGTACTTC.

Details on this clonotype: At one boundary the junction diverges from the germline segment, which might be a read error. The CDR3, as DNA: TGTGCCAGCAGCTTTCAAGGGACCCAGTACTTC. As protein: CASSFQGTQYF. The chain links TRBV11-2 to TRBJ2-5; no clear D. Germline CDR1 is SGHAT and CDR2 is FQNNGV. CDR3 length: 11 residues.

The chain couples TRBV3-1 to TRBJ2-1; no reliable D call. The CDR3 is 15 residues long. Germline CDR1 and CDR2: LGHDT and YNNKEL (reference sequence). The V and J ends lost 0 bases and 6 bases respectively, with 12 bases between them. The chain's CDR3 is CASSQEASGPNEQFF. Here the CDR3 DNA reads TGTGCCAGCAGCCAAGAAGCTTCTGGGCCCAATGAGCAGTTCTTC.